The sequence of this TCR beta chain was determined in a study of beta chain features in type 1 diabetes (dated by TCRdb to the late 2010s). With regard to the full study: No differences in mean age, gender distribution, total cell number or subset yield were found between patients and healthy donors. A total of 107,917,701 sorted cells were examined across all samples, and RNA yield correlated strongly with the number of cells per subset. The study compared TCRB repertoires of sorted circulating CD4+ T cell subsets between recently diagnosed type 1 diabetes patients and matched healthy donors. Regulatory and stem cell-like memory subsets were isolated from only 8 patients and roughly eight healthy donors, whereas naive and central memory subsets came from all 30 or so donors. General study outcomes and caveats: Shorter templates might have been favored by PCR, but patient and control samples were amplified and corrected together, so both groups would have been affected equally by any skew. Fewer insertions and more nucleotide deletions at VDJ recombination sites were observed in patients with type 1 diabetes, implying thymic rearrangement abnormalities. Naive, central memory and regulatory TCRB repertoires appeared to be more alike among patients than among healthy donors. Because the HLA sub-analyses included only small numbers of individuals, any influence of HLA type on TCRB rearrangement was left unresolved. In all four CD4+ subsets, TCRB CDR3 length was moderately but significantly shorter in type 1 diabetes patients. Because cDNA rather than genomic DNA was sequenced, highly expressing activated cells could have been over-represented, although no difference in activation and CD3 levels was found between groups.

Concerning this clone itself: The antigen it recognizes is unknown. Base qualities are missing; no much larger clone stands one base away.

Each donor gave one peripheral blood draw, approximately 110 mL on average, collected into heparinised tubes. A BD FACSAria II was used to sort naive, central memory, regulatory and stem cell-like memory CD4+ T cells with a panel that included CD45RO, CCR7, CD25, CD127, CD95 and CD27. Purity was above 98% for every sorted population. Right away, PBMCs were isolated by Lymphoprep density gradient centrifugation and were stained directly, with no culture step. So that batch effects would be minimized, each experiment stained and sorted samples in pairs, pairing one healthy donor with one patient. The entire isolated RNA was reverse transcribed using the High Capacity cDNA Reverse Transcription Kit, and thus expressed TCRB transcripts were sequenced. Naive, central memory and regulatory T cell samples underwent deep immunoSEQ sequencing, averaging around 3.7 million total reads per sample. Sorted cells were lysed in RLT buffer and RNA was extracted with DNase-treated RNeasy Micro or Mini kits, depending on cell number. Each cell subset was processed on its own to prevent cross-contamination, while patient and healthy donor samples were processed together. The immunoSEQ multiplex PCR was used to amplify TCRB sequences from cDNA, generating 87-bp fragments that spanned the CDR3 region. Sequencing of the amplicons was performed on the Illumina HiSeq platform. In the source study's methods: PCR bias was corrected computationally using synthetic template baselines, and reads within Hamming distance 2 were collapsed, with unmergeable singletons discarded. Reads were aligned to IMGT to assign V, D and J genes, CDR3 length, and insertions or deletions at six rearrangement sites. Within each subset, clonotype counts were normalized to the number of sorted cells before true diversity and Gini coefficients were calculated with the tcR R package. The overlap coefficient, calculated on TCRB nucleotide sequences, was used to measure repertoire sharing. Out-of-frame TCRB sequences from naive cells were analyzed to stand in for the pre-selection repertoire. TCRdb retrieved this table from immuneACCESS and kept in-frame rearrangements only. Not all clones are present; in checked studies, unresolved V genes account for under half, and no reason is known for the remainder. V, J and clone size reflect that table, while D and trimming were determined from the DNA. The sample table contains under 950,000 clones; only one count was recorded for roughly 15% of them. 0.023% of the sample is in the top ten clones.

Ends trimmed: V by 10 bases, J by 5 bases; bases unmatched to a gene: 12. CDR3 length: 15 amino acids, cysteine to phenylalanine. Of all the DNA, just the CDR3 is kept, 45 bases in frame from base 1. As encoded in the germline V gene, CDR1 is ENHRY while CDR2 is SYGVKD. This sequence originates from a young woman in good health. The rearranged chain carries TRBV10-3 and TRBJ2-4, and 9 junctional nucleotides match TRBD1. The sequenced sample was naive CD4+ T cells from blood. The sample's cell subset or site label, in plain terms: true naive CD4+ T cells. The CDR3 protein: CATRDGTGKENIQYF. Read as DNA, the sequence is TGTGCCACCAGAGACGGGACAGGGAAGGAAAACATTCAGTACTTC.